The rows below give T cell receptor beta chains drawn from one sample of a study of blood T cell repertoires in COVID-19. The assay was immunoSEQ multiplex PCR, and TCRdb's table has in-frame clones only and misses some. The sample has 75,000 to 95,000 clones, roughly 87% seen once; the top ten hold more than 4.5%. The sequenced sample consisted of peripheral blood. Receptors originate from a man between 60 and 75 years old with acute or convalescent COVID-19. Both conserved end residues are part of each CDR3. D genes are given only for firm matches. Part of the rows lack a size; the others show once, few, many or a class for expanded clones.

d_gene,abundance,j_gene,v_gene,CDR3aa,CDR3nt
.,.,TRBJ1-2,TRBV27,CASTLEQVPYGYTF,TGTGCCAGCACGCTCGAACAGGTCCCCTATGGCTACACCTTC
TRBD1,few,TRBJ1-3,TRBV4-3,CASSRDRASGNTIYF,TGCGCCAGCAGCCGCGACAGGGCTTCTGGAAACACCATATATTTT
.,.,TRBJ2-7,TRBV24-1,CATSDSRDSRGEQYF,TGTGCCACCAGTGATTCCCGGGACTCCAGAGGCGAGCAGTACTTC
.,few,TRBJ2-1,TRBV5-5,CASSARGLLYNEQFF,TGTGCCAGCAGCGCGCGGGGACTCCTTTACAATGAGCAGTTCTTC
.,.,TRBJ1-1,TRBV4-3,CASSQAGFATEAFF,TGCGCCAGCAGCCAAGCAGGATTCGCCACTGAAGCTTTCTTT
.,.,TRBJ1-2,TRBV6-2/TRBV6-3,CASSGRTATNYGYTF,TGTGCCAGCAGTGGACGGACAGCGACTAACTATGGCTACACCTTC
.,.,TRBJ1-4,TRBV4-2,CASSTEVRGGVEKLFF,TGTGCCAGCAGCACAGAGGTAAGGGGGGGTGTTGAAAAACTGTTTTTT
.,.,TRBJ2-1,TRBV9,CASSQGDSKSSYNEQFF,TGTGCCAGCAGCCAGGGCGACTCCAAAAGCTCCTACAATGAGCAGTTCTTC
TRBD1,.,TRBJ1-5,TRBV6-5,CASRGVGQGNQPQHF,TGTGCCAGCAGGGGAGTCGGACAGGGCAATCAGCCCCAGCATTTT
TRBD1,.,TRBJ1-1,TRBV15,CATSFSGTGDTEAFF,TGTGCCACCAGCTTCTCCGGGACAGGGGACACTGAAGCTTTCTTT
TRBD1,.,TRBJ1-2,TRBV5-8,CASSLPGTANYGYTF,TGTGCCAGCAGCTTGCCGGGGACAGCTAACTATGGCTACACCTTC
.,.,TRBJ1-5,TRBV7-2,CASSKSQGLPQHF,TGTGCCAGCAGCAAGAGCCAGGGTCTGCCCCAGCATTTT
.,.,TRBJ1-2,TRBV10-3,CAISESKGGRGANYGYTF,TGTGCCATCAGTGAGTCCAAGGGTGGGAGGGGAGCCAACTATGGCTACACCTTC
TRBD1,few,TRBJ2-7,TRBV25-1,CASSDNTGTGHYEQYF,TGTGCCAGCAGTGACAATACCGGGACAGGGCATTACGAGCAGTACTTC
.,few,TRBJ2-1,TRBV27,CASSLARANEQFF,TGTGCCAGCAGTTTAGCCAGGGCAAATGAGCAGTTCTTC
.,once,TRBJ1-2,TRBV27,CASALQGTADYGYTF,TGTGCCAGCGCCTTACAGGGAACTGCGGACTATGGCTACACCTTC
.,.,TRBJ1-6,TRBV7-8,CASSSTYAPGQSSYNSPLHF,TGTGCCAGCAGCTCAACCTATGCTCCCGGACAGAGCTCCTATAATTCACCCCTCCACTTT
.,.,TRBJ1-2,TRBV6-5,CASSYRGGANYGYTF,TGTGCCAGCAGTTACCGCGGCGGAGCGAACTATGGCTACACCTTC
.,once,TRBJ1-5,TRBV9,CASSVGQGQPQHF,TGTGCCAGCAGCGTAGGCCAGGGTCAGCCCCAGCATTTT
.,.,TRBJ2-2,TRBV15,CATSRGGTGELFF,TGTGCCACCAGCAGGGGGGGAACCGGGGAGCTGTTTTTT
.,.,TRBJ1-2,TRBV30,CAGGGRFLGYTF,TGTGCCGGAGGCGGTAGGTTTCTTGGCTACACCTTC
.,.,TRBJ2-1,TRBV7-7,CASSKGQGEDNEQFF,TGTGCTAGCAGTAAGGGTCAAGGGGAAGATAATGAGCAGTTCTTC
.,.,TRBJ2-7,TRBV6-2/TRBV6-3,CASRLRSDPYEQYF,TGTGCCAGCCGCCTCCGGTCCGATCCCTACGAGCAGTACTTC
TRBD2,.,TRBJ2-5,TRBV5-6,CASSPPGWEGETQYF,TGTGCCAGCAGCCCCCCGGGGTGGGAGGGAGAGACCCAGTACTTC
TRBD1,.,TRBJ2-3,TRBV9,CASNKQGAPSDTQYF,TGTGCCAGCAACAAACAGGGGGCCCCCTCAGATACGCAGTATTTT
TRBD1,.,TRBJ1-5,TRBV19,CASSIGGTGEEPQHF,TGTGCCAGTAGTATAGGCGGGACAGGGGAGGAGCCCCAGCATTTT
TRBD1,.,TRBJ1-6,TRBV7-2,CASSSNWDRRNSPLHF,TGTGCCAGCAGCTCAAATTGGGACAGGAGAAATTCACCCCTCCACTTT
TRBD1,.,TRBJ2-5,TRBV6-5,CASRTGGETQYF,TGTGCCAGCAGGACAGGGGGTGAGACCCAGTACTTC
.,.,TRBJ2-1,TRBV5-1,CASSIQGSNEQFF,TGCGCCAGCAGCATACAGGGTAGCAATGAGCAGTTCTTC
.,.,TRBJ1-1,TRBV10-1,CASSEYRALISGTEAFF,TGCGCCAGCAGTGAGTACAGGGCACTGATATCGGGCACTGAAGCTTTCTTT
TRBD1,.,TRBJ2-7,TRBV10-1,CASSWDRAHEQYF,TGCGCCAGCAGTTGGGACAGGGCCCACGAGCAGTACTTC
.,.,TRBJ2-5,TRBV21-1,CASSRDCQQETQYF,TGTGCCAGCAGCCGAGACTGTCAACAAGAGACCCAGTACTTC
.,.,TRBJ1-5,TRBV7-8,CASSDSSNQPQHF,TGTGCCAGCAGCGACAGTAGCAATCAGCCCCAGCATTTT
.,.,TRBJ1-2,TRBV5-1,CASSLGTANYGYTF,TGCGCCAGCAGCTTGGGGACAGCGAACTATGGCTACACCTTC
.,.,TRBJ1-3,TRBV30,CAWRDALTSRAGNTIYF,TGTGCCTGGAGAGATGCCCTTACATCTAGAGCTGGAAACACCATATATTTT
TRBD2,.,TRBJ2-2,TRBV11-2,CASSFTSGANTGELFF,TGTGCCAGCAGCTTTACTAGCGGGGCGAACACCGGGGAGCTGTTTTTT
.,.,TRBJ2-7,TRBV18,CASSPPMFQTYEQYF,TGTGCCAGCTCACCACCCATGTTCCAAACCTACGAGCAGTACTTC
TRBD1,.,TRBJ1-6,TRBV6-2/TRBV6-3,CASSYGPGQGSSYNSPLHF,TGTGCCAGCAGTTACGGCCCTGGACAGGGAAGCTCCTATAATTCACCCCTCCACTTT
TRBD1,.,TRBJ1-4,TRBV18,CASSPSTGGSEKLFF,TGTGCCAGCTCACCATCGACAGGGGGGAGTGAAAAACTGTTTTTT
.,.,TRBJ1-6,TRBV7-9,CASSLALGQHSSYNSPLHF,TGTGCCAGCAGCTTAGCGCTTGGGCAGCACAGCTCCTATAATTCACCCCTCCACTTT
.,few,TRBJ2-7,TRBV5-6,CASSLGLTLSYEQYF,TGTGCCAGCAGCTTGGGACTTACTCTCTCCTACGAGCAGTACTTC
.,few,TRBJ1-6,TRBV6-1,CASSEVRGSYNSPLHF,TGTGCCAGCAGTGAAGTCAGGGGCTCCTATAATTCACCCCTCCACTTT
.,.,TRBJ2-7,TRBV12-5,CASGLALGTYYEQYF,TGTGCTAGTGGTTTGGCCCTCGGGACATACTACGAGCAGTACTTC
TRBD1,.,TRBJ2-7,TRBV9,CASSVGQGVYEQYF,TGTGCCAGCAGCGTAGGACAGGGGGTTTACGAGCAGTACTTC
TRBD1,.,TRBJ1-3,TRBV15,CATSRPGQAQGPGNTIYF,TGTGCCACCAGCAGGCCCGGCCAGGCACAGGGGCCTGGAAACACCATATATTTT
TRBD1,.,TRBJ2-1,TRBV15,CATSSDLKPGQGPGNEQFF,TGTGCCACCAGCAGTGACTTAAAGCCGGGACAGGGTCCCGGGAATGAGCAGTTCTTC
.,.,TRBJ2-1,TRBV18,CASSLSTARDYNEQFF,TGTGCCAGCTCACTCTCGACCGCGAGGGACTACAATGAGCAGTTCTTC
TRBD1,.,TRBJ1-6,TRBV18,CASSDGQGVSPLHF,TGTGCCAGCTCTGACGGACAGGGGGTTTCACCCCTCCACTTT
.,.,TRBJ2-7,TRBV6-6,CASKTERSGEQYF,TGTGCCAGCAAAACGGAAAGATCGGGGGAGCAGTACTTC
.,.,TRBJ2-2,TRBV4-2,CASSREVRGATNTGELFF,TGTGCCAGCAGCCGAGAGGTTAGGGGCGCGACGAACACCGGGGAGCTGTTTTTT
TRBD2,few,TRBJ2-1,TRBV11-2,CASQGLRGGPYNEQFF,TGTGCCAGCCAGGGTTTGCGGGGGGGACCTTACAATGAGCAGTTCTTC
TRBD1,.,TRBJ1-2,TRBV5-1,CASSALQGVGYGYTF,TGCGCCAGCAGCGCTCTACAGGGGGTTGGGTATGGCTACACCTTC
.,few,TRBJ1-4,TRBV18,CASSPPTRGNEKLFF,TGTGCCAGCTCACCACCGACACGGGGGAATGAAAAACTGTTTTTT
TRBD1,.,TRBJ1-2,TRBV6-5,CASSYGTGIRGYTF,TGTGCCAGCAGTTACGGGACAGGGATTCGGGGCTACACCTTC
TRBD1,.,TRBJ1-1,TRBV5-6,CASSLGTGGGTEAFF,TGTGCCAGCAGCTTGGGAACAGGGGGCGGCACTGAAGCTTTCTTT
TRBD1,.,TRBJ1-6,TRBV6-5,CASMRQGDSPLHF,TGTGCCAGCATGCGTCAGGGGGATTCACCCCTCCACTTT